This is a list of T cell receptor beta chains from one sample in a study of blood T cell repertoires in COVID-19. The repertoire was sequenced with immunoSEQ multiplex PCR; TCRdb's copy has only in-frame clones and lacks some. The sample consists of around 100,000 clones, 82% of them appearing once. The material sequenced was peripheral blood. The receptors come from a man in his 70s with acute or convalescent COVID-19. The CDR3 runs from the conserved cysteine through the conserved F or W. The order of the fields is D gene, V gene, clone size, J gene, CDR3 DNA, CDR3 protein. The D gene is left open where the match is weak. The size of a clone is reported for some rows only, either as once, few or many, or as a class for expanded clones.

D gene: TRBD1; V gene: TRBV5-4; clone size: NA; J gene: TRBJ2-7; CDR3 DNA: TGTGCCAGCAGCCCCGGGGCAGGGGGTATTCACGAGCAGTACTTC; CDR3 protein: CASSPGAGGIHEQYF
D gene: TRBD1; V gene: TRBV27; clone size: few; J gene: TRBJ1-6; CDR3 DNA: TGTGCCAGCAGCCCTTCCGGGACAGATAATTCACCCCTCCACTTT; CDR3 protein: CASSPSGTDNSPLHF
D gene: NA; V gene: TRBV5-1; clone size: NA; J gene: TRBJ2-7; CDR3 DNA: TGCGCCAGCAGCTTGGGGGTCCCCCCGGGGTACGAGCAGTACTTC; CDR3 protein: CASSLGVPPGYEQYF
D gene: NA; V gene: TRBV7-2; clone size: NA; J gene: TRBJ1-1; CDR3 DNA: TGTGCCAGCAGCTTGAGGAGTTCAGTGAACACTGAAGCTTTCTTT; CDR3 protein: CASSLRSSVNTEAFF
D gene: NA; V gene: TRBV2; clone size: NA; J gene: TRBJ2-1; CDR3 DNA: TGTGCCAGCAAGGGACTCTCCTACAATGAGCAGTTCTTC; CDR3 protein: CASKGLSYNEQFF
D gene: TRBD1; V gene: TRBV30; clone size: NA; J gene: TRBJ1-6; CDR3 DNA: TGTGCCTGGAGGGCAGGACAGGGCAACTCCTATAATTCACCCCTCCACTTT; CDR3 protein: CAWRAGQGNSYNSPLHF
D gene: NA; V gene: TRBV18; clone size: once; J gene: TRBJ1-2; CDR3 DNA: TGTGCCAGCTCACCACCGGGACAACCGTCCGACTATGGCTACACCTTC; CDR3 protein: CASSPPGQPSDYGYTF
D gene: NA; V gene: TRBV12-3/TRBV12-4; clone size: NA; J gene: TRBJ2-3; CDR3 DNA: TGTGCCAGCAGTAGAGGACTCTCCCCTCCGGGTTTT; CDR3 protein: CASSRGLSPPGF
D gene: TRBD2; V gene: TRBV9; clone size: once; J gene: TRBJ2-1; CDR3 DNA: TGTGCCAGCAGCCAGTCAGCGGGAGGGGCATATGAGCAGTTCTTC; CDR3 protein: CASSQSAGGAYEQFF
D gene: NA; V gene: TRBV11-2; clone size: NA; J gene: TRBJ2-3; CDR3 DNA: TGTGCCAGCAGCTTAGGACTTTTCACAGATACGCAGTATTTT; CDR3 protein: CASSLGLFTDTQYF
D gene: TRBD2; V gene: TRBV27; clone size: NA; J gene: TRBJ2-7; CDR3 DNA: TGTGCCAGCAGTAACGAGCCGGGACTAGTTCAGTACGAGCAGTACTTC; CDR3 protein: CASSNEPGLVQYEQYF
D gene: TRBD2; V gene: TRBV11-2; clone size: once; J gene: TRBJ2-1; CDR3 DNA: TGTGCCAGCAGAAGTAGCGGGGGTGAGCAGTTCTTC; CDR3 protein: CASRSSGGEQFF
D gene: NA; V gene: TRBV21-1; clone size: NA; J gene: TRBJ2-7; CDR3 DNA: TGTGCCAGCAGCACCATACCGGGACAGGGACGTAACGAGCAGTACTTC; CDR3 protein: CASSTIPGQGRNEQYF
D gene: TRBD2; V gene: TRBV3-1/TRBV3-2; clone size: NA; J gene: TRBJ2-7; CDR3 DNA: TGTGCCAGCAGCCAACTGATGGGGCGGGGGGCCGAGCAGTACTTC; CDR3 protein: CASSQLMGRGAEQYF
D gene: TRBD1; V gene: TRBV5-1; clone size: few; J gene: TRBJ2-2; CDR3 DNA: TGCGCCAGCAGGGAAGCGGGACAGGGAGAAACCGGGGAGCTGTTTTTT; CDR3 protein: CASREAGQGETGELFF
D gene: TRBD2; V gene: TRBV29-1; clone size: NA; J gene: TRBJ2-1; CDR3 DNA: TGCAGCGTCCGGACTAGCGTCGAGCAGTTCTTC; CDR3 protein: CSVRTSVEQFF
D gene: NA; V gene: TRBV18; clone size: NA; J gene: TRBJ2-3; CDR3 DNA: TGTGCCAGCTCAGGGCGGGGTAGCACAGATACGCAGTATTTT; CDR3 protein: CASSGRGSTDTQYF